This T cell receptor (beta chain) is drawn from a study of shared clonotypes between healthy human individuals. The naive CD8 subset, CD45RO-negative cells positively selected for CCR7, excluded terminally differentiated effector memory CD45RA+ cells. Nashville, Tennessee was home to all donors, each a Caucasian adult. Samples underwent the assay at deep level. Genomic DNA per cell subset filled all wells of several immunoSEQ plates. Under the authors' procedure: Filtering was not the same, since immunoSEQ gave junction-only sequences without quality scores. Sequenced by immunoSEQ multiplex PCR; TCRdb stores in-frame clones only, minus some. V and J calls and clone size are given by that table; D and trimming were obtained from the DNA. The sample lists around 1.9 million clones, around 95% occurring once. CDR3 size: 14 residues. CDR1 MDHEN and CDR2 SYDVKM come from the germline V gene. V was cut by 4 bases and J by 8 bases, with 17 bases left in between.

Sequencing used naive CD8+ T cells from PBMCs. This receptor was identified in a man between 18 and 35 years old in good health. Some clones in this sample may be carry-over from other donors' samples. The chain links TRBV28 to TRBJ1-1; D unclear. CDR3 region: CASSSLRHRGEAFF. For the CDR3, the DNA is TGTGCCAGCAGTTCCCTCCGGCACCGCGGGGAAGCTTTCTTT.